The next 27 T cell receptor beta chains were all read from a single sample in a study of blood T cell repertoires in COVID-19. Repertoires were generated with immunoSEQ multiplex PCR, while TCRdb's copy carries only in-frame clones and drops some. The table includes roughly 250,000 clones, about 91% detected once. The specimen sequenced was PBMCs or T cells enriched from blood (not recorded which). The receptor set was obtained from a woman aged 40-49 years with acute COVID-19.

The chain uses TRBV29-1 and TRBJ2-2, with D possibly matching TRBD2 (5 bases). CDR1 SQVTM and CDR2 ANQGSEA come from the germline V gene. Between the trimmed V and J ends, which lost 1 base and 2 bases, there was a span of 14 bases. The CDR3 has 16 residues. This CDR3 is CSVEVHGEPNTGELFF. In DNA form, the CDR3 reads TGCAGCGTTGAAGTCCACGGGGAACCAAACACCGGGGAGCTGTTTTTT.

This chain joins TRBV5-4 and TRBJ1-1, with 7 positions matching TRBD1. Germline values: CDR1 SGHNT, CDR2 YYREEE (reference sequence). CDR3 length: 17 residues. Trimming at V came to 1 base and at J to 4 bases, leaving 13 bases not matched to a gene. This CDR3 reads CASSLKVTGFDSTEAFF. DNA for the CDR3: TGTGCCAGCAGCTTGAAAGTGACAGGGTTCGATTCCACTGAAGCTTTCTTT.

The V gene is TRBV19, the J gene TRBJ2-2; D ambiguous. The CDR3 loop spans 14 amino acids. Trimming removed 5 bases from V and 5 bases from J, with 12 bases in between. Germline lookup yields CDR1 LNHDA and CDR2 SQIVND (reference sequence). CDR3: CASSGVVYTGELFF. The CDR3 DNA follows: TGTGCCAGTAGTGGAGTAGTGTATACCGGGGAGCTGTTTTTT. The full variable domain, completed using reference TRBV19 and TRBJ2-2, is DGGITQSPKYLFRKEGQNVTLSCEQNLNHDAMYWYRQDPGQGLRLIYYSQIVNDFQKGDIAEGYSVSREKKESFPLTVTSAQKNPTAFYLCASSGVVYTGELFFGEGSRLTVL.

The V and J genes are TRBV5-6 and TRBJ1-2; D is ambiguous. V lost 0 bases and J lost 4, with 7 bases in between. Looked up from germline, CDR1 is SGHDT and CDR2 is YYEEEE. The CDR3 is made up of 13 amino acids. The DNA for the CDR3 is TGTGCCAGCAGCTTGGGGCACGTCTATGGCTACACCTTC. This codes for CASSLGHVYGYTF.

The chain couples TRBV6-4 to TRBJ1-3; 7 bases are a match to TRBD1. The CDR3 totals 18 residues. Germline-derived CDR1 and CDR2 are MRHNA and SNTAGT. V lost 4 bases to trimming and J lost 3 bases; unmatched junction nucleotides: 15. Here the CDR3 reads CASSAFSYPGTVGNTIYF. The DNA of the CDR3 is TGTGCCAGCAGTGCCTTCTCTTATCCCGGGACAGTTGGAAACACCATATATTTT.

The V call is TRBV30, the J call TRBJ1-5, with 9 bases identical to TRBD1. After removal of 2 bases from V and 1 base from J, the junction contained 6 bases not matched to a gene. CDR3 length: 16 residues. Germline lookup yields CDR1 GTSNPN and CDR2 SVGIG (reference sequence). The CDR3 loop reads CAWSSRGTGSNQPQHF. The CDR3 nucleotides read TGTGCCTGGAGTTCACGGGGGACAGGGAGCAATCAGCCCCAGCATTTT.

The rearrangement joins TRBV24-1 to TRBJ1-1; maybe TRBD1 (5 bases). This CDR3 is built from 14 residues. CDR1 KGHDR and CDR2 SFDVKD come from the germline V gene. V gave up 3 bases and J gave up 6 bases, with 13 bases separating them. The DNA of the CDR3 is TGTGCCACCAGTGATGCCCAGGGTCCCTCTGAAGCTTTCTTT. Its protein product is CATSDAQGPSEAFF.

The chain has TRBV14 and TRBJ1-3; a weak D match, TRBD1 (6 bases). Germline-derived CDR1 and CDR2 are SGHDN and FVKESK. Trimming took off 4 bases at V and 3 bases at J, with 19 bases between the two ends. The CDR3 is made up of 17 amino acids. The CDR3 DNA reads as TGTGCCAGCAGCCCAGGGACACCGCATTCCCATGGAAACACCATATATTTT. Its translation is CASSPGTPHSHGNTIYF.

V and J are TRBV18 and TRBJ1-1; a possible D gene is TRBD1 (5 bases). Per germline, CDR1 KGHSH and CDR2 LQKENI. This CDR3 is built from 15 residues. V lost 3 bases and J 0 bases, leaving 11 bases between the germline ends. In nucleotides, the CDR3 is TGTGCCAGCTCACCGCTCTCCAGGGTGAACACTGAAGCTTTCTTT. It translates to CASSPLSRVNTEAFF.

The rearrangement uses TRBV10-3 and TRBJ1-5; D is undetermined. The germline V gene encodes CDR1 ENHRY and CDR2 SYGVKD. The CDR3 is made up of 15 amino acids. V lost 3 bases to trimming and J lost 0 bases, with 9 bases between them. The CDR3, as DNA: TGTGCCATCAGTGACTGGAGTAATAGCAATCAGCCCCAGCATTTT. Amino acids: CAISDWSNSNQPQHF.

V usage is TRBV6-1 and J usage is TRBJ1-5, with D possibly being TRBD1 (6 bases). CDR1 and CDR2 (germline): MNHNS, SASEGT. The CDR3 totals 16 residues. V shed 4 bases and J shed 1 base, with 14 bases lying between them. The CDR3 sequence: CASSVWGPLSNQPQHF. The CDR3 region has the DNA TGTGCCAGCAGTGTCTGGGGGCCCCTAAGCAATCAGCCCCAGCATTTT.

The rearrangement joins TRBV29-1 to TRBJ1-5, with 8 bases fitting TRBD1. V shed 3 bases, J shed 7 bases, and the junction held 5 bases outside the gene matches. This CDR3 is built from 13 residues. Per germline, CDR1 SQVTM and CDR2 ANQGSEA. CDR3 sequence: CSVEEGTGQPQHF. The CDR3 DNA reads as TGCAGCGTTGAGGAGGGGACAGGACAGCCCCAGCATTTT.

This clone was counted only a few times. The chain employs TRBV20-1 and TRBJ2-1; 12 bases are shared with TRBD2. Germline CDR1 DFQATT, CDR2 SNEGSKA (reference sequence). The V and J ends lost 3 bases and 1 base, in that order; junction bases with no gene match: 7. The CDR3 is 17 residues long. The CDR3: CSASWLAGGRSYNEQFF. As DNA, the CDR3 is TGCAGTGCTAGTTGGCTAGCGGGAGGGCGGTCCTACAATGAGCAGTTCTTC.

The rearrangement joins TRBV30 to TRBJ1-5, with D unclear. CDR3 length: 15 residues. The germline gives CDR1 GTSNPN, CDR2 SVGIG (reference sequence). The V end was cut by 1 base, the J end by 2 bases, with 12 bases between. The DNA for the CDR3 is TGTGCCTGGAGTGCGGCGGGCGCGGGCAATCAGCCCCAGCATTTT. Translated: CAWSAAGAGNQPQHF.

The V and J genes are TRBV9 and TRBJ1-1; weak D call: TRBD1 (6 bases). The CDR3 runs 13 residues. Trimming left V 5 bases short and J 3 bases short, with 11 bases between. Germline loops: CDR1 SGDLS, CDR2 YYNGEE. CDR3 sequence reads: CASSLDRYTEAFF. The CDR3 bases are TGTGCCAGCAGTCTTGACAGGTACACTGAAGCTTTCTTT.

The V call is TRBV27, the J call TRBJ2-7, with 7 bases lining up with TRBD2. Germline values: CDR1 MNHEY, CDR2 SMNVEV (reference sequence). This CDR3 region has 15 residues. V shed 1 base and J 0 bases; nucleotides not matched to a gene: 3. For the CDR3, the DNA is TGTGCCAGCAGTTTATTAGCGGGCCTCTCCTACGAGCAGTACGTC. It yields the protein CASSLLAGLSYEQYV.

The chain joins TRBV28 to TRBJ2-5; 7 bases align to TRBD1. With 5 bases clipped from V and 3 bases from J, the junction kept 12 bases outside the gene matches. Germline CDR1 is MDHEN and CDR2 is SYDVKM. The CDR3 is 16 amino acids. The CDR3 loop is CASSPFRDRVEETQYF. The CDR3 DNA reads TGTGCCAGCAGTCCGTTCAGAGACAGGGTTGAAGAGACCCAGTACTTC. Complete variable domain (other parts from reference TRBV28 and TRBJ2-5): DVKVTQSSRYLVKRTGEKVFLECVQDMDHENMFWYRQDPGLGLRLIYFSYDVKMKEKGDIPEGYSVSREKKERFSLILESASTNQTSMYLCASSPFRDRVEETQYFGPGTRLLVL.

V is TRBV29-1 and J is TRBJ2-3; either TRBD1 or TRBD2 may supply D (5 bases each). The CDR3 has 15 amino acids. Germline V gene sequence: CDR1 SQVTM, CDR2 ANQGSEA. The germline V and J ends were trimmed by 7 bases and 1 base, with 18 bases remaining between them. CDR3 coding DNA: TGCAGCGGGGGGTACCGCCGACTGGGCACAGATACGCAGTATTTT. Encoded protein: CSGGYRRLGTDTQYF.

This clone was counted a few times. CDR3 nucleotides: TGTGCCAGCAGTAGAACAGGGGAAGGAACTGAAGCTTTCTTT. Residues: CASSRTGEGTEAFF. V gene TRBV6-2 or TRBV6-3 combines with J gene TRBJ1-1; 7 positions agree with TRBD1. The germline V gene encodes CDR1 MNHEY and CDR2 SVGEGT. The CDR3 sequence is 14 residues long. V was clipped by 5 bases and J by 5 bases; unmatched bases: 8.

This chain connects TRBV30 to TRBJ2-7, with 7 nucleotides matching TRBD2. After removal of 0 bases from V and 2 bases from J, the junction contained 4 bases not matched to a gene. CDR3 length: 14 residues. Germline loops: CDR1 GTSNPN, CDR2 SVGIG (reference sequence). The CDR3 is CAWSVVGGTYEQYF. The CDR3 bases are TGTGCCTGGAGTGTAGTGGGGGGGACCTACGAGCAGTACTTC. The whole variable domain, remainder taken from reference TRBV30 and TRBJ2-7, is SQTIHQWPATLVQPVGSPLSLECTVEGTSNPNLYWYRQAAGRGLQLLFYSVGIGQISSEVPQNLSASRPQDRQFILSSKKLLLSDSGFYLCAWSVVGGTYEQYFGPGTRLTVT.

The chain has TRBV30 and TRBJ2-2; 15 positions agree with TRBD2. J gave up 2 bases and V 7 bases, and 8 bases lay outside the gene matches. The CDR3 sequence is 17 residues long. Germline V gives CDR1 GTSNPN, CDR2 SVGIG (reference sequence). In nucleotides, the CDR3 is TGTGCCTTTAGGGGACTAGCGGGAGGATCCAACACCGGGGAGCTGTTTTTT. Translation: CAFRGLAGGSNTGELFF.

This chain uses TRBV28 with TRBJ1-2; 10 positions match TRBD1. J gave up 6 bases and V 6 bases, and 10 bases lay outside the gene matches. This CDR3 spans 15 amino acids. Per germline, CDR1 MDHEN and CDR2 SYDVKM. CDR3 bases: TGTGCCAGCAGGACAGGGGGCGCGAGGGAGGATGGCTACACCTTC. Protein sequence: CASRTGGAREDGYTF.

This chain connects TRBV19 to TRBJ1-1, with D perhaps matching TRBD1 (6 bases). Trimming pared 3 bases from V and 1 base from J, leaving 6 bases between. Germline V CDR1 and CDR2: LNHDA, SQIVND (reference sequence). There are 13 residues in the CDR3. The CDR3 spells CASSMDRNTEAFF. The CDR3 nucleotides read TGTGCCAGTAGTATGGACAGGAACACTGAAGCTTTCTTT.

This clone has a handful of counts. This chain links TRBV19 with TRBJ2-7, with D possibly being TRBD2 (6 bases). The CDR3 runs to 16 residues. CDR1 LNHDA and CDR2 SQIVND come from the germline V gene (reference sequence). V was clipped by 5 bases and J by 0 bases, with 17 bases between them. As DNA, the CDR3 is TGTGCCAGTAGTCCGAACCGGGACTTAAGCTCCTACGAGCAGTACTTC. It is translated as CASSPNRDLSSYEQYF.

The V gene is TRBV19, the J gene TRBJ1-5; weak D call: TRBD1 (6 bases). Trimming left V 2 bases short and J 1 base short, with 9 bases between. The germline V gene encodes CDR1 LNHDA and CDR2 SQIVND (reference sequence). The CDR3 length is 15 residues. CDR3 loop: CASSILDRSNQPQHF. As DNA, the CDR3 is TGTGCCAGTAGTATACTGGACAGAAGCAATCAGCCCCAGCATTTT.

The CDR3 sequence: CASSRQGLGYTF. The DNA of the CDR3 is TGTGCCAGCAGTCGACAGGGTTTGGGCTACACCTTC. This chain joins TRBV28 and TRBJ1-2; 7 bases are shared with TRBD1. Germline CDR1 and CDR2: MDHEN and SYDVKM. The CDR3 covers 12 residues. J gave up 8 bases and V 5 bases, and 5 bases lay outside the gene matches.

A few counts support this clone. CDR3 in DNA: TGTGCCAGCAGTTTATACTCCGACTACGAAGCTTTCTTT. Translation: CASSLYSDYEAFF. V usage is TRBV27 and J usage is TRBJ1-1, with D hard to call. Germline lookup yields CDR1 MNHEY and CDR2 SMNVEV (reference sequence). The CDR3 loop spans 13 amino acids. V lost 1 base and J 8 bases, leaving 11 bases between the germline ends.